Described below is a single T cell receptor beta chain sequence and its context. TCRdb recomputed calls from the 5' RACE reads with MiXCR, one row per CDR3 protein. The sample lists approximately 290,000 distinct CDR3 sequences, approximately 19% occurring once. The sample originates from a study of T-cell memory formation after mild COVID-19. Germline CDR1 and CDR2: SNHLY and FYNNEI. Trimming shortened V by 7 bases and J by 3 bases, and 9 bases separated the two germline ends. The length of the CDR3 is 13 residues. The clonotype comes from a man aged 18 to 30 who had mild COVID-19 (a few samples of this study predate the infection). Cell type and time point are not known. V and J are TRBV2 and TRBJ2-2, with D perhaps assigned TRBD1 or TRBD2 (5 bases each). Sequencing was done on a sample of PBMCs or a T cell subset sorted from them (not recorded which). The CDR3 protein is CASTGAHTGELFF. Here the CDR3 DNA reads TGTGCCAGCACCGGGGCCCACACCGGGGAGCTGTTTTTT.